This T cell receptor delta chain was sequenced for a study of Vδ1+ human thymocytes. The template was reverse-transcribed extracted RNA. The CDR3 regions were amplified by multiplex PCR from V-gene primers to a constant-region primer. TCRdb reapplied CATT to the multiplex PCR reads. The table lists roughly 76,000 delta-chain clones, roughly a third of them singletons, with about 0.24% in the top ten. There are a few counts of this clone. What it recognizes is unknown. The V gene end was trimmed by 0 bases and the J gene end by 0 bases; junction bases not matched to a gene: 43. This CDR3 spans 30 amino acids. CDR1 is TSWWSYY, CDR2 QGS, per germline. General study points: Donors shared many TRG clonotypes but few TRD clonotypes. Thymic TRG and TRD repertoires appeared highly polyclonal, with Gaussian CDR3 length distributions.

The sample taken for sequencing was Vdelta1+ gamma-delta thymocytes from the thymus. Subset described: FACS-sorted CD3+ TCRalphabeta- TCRVdelta1+ TCRVdelta2- thymocytes. This TCR derives from a boy in the first two years of life who had congenital heart surgery. The chain joins TRDV1 to TRDJ1; the match to TRDD3 covers 10 bases. CDR3 in DNA: TGTGCTCTTGGGGAACTCCAAACCTACCCTGTGGGGGATACTTGGGGCCTCTTACCCACAGTCTTCAAGTACACCGATAAACTCATCTTT. Translating it yields CALGELQTYPVGDTWGLLPTVFKYTDKLIF.